Listed below are T cell receptor beta chains from one sample, sequenced in a study of shared clonotypes between healthy human individuals. Here immunoSEQ multiplex PCR was the method, and the copy in TCRdb shows in-frame clones only, minus some. The sample has a few hundred thousand clones; 87% are singletons. Sequencing input: memory CD8+ T cells sorted from blood. These receptors were obtained from a man aged 18 to 30 in good health. CDR3s include the opening cysteine and the closing phenylalanine or tryptophan. D genes are given only for firm matches. The listing skips clone size in some rows; elsewhere it reads once, few, many or a size class.

>TRBJ2-7|TRBV5-6|NA|NA
TGTGCCAGCAGTTCTGGAATAGAGGCCTACGAGCAGTACTTC
CASSSGIEAYEQYF
>TRBJ2-2|TRBV6-5|NA|NA
TGTGCCAGCATCAAGCGGTTCGCGAACACCGGGGAGCTGTTTTTT
CASIKRFANTGELFF
>TRBJ2-7|TRBV7-8|TRBD2|few
TGTGCCAGCAGCTTAGGGGGTAGCGGGAGCTCTTACGAGCAGTACTTC
CASSLGGSGSSYEQYF
>TRBJ1-5|TRBV6-5|NA|NA
TGTGCCAGCAGTTACGGCTTATATAGCAATCAGCCCCAGCATTTT
CASSYGLYSNQPQHF
>TRBJ1-5|TRBV4-2|NA|NA
TGTGCCAGCAGCCAAGCCATTGAACAGCCCCAGCATTTT
CASSQAIEQPQHF
>TRBJ2-1|TRBV11-2|TRBD1|NA
TGTGCCAGCAGCTTAGAGGGACAGGGGGTCAATGAGCAGTTCTTC
CASSLEGQGVNEQFF
>TRBJ1-2|TRBV13|NA|NA
TGTGCCAGCAGCTTCGGGGACTATGGCTACACCTTC
CASSFGDYGYTF
>TRBJ2-7|TRBV4-3|TRBD1|NA
TGCGCCAGCAGCCAAGTTGCGGGACAGGGTAGGGCAAACGAGCAGTACTTC
CASSQVAGQGRANEQYF
>TRBJ1-6|TRBV28|NA|NA
TGTGCCAGCAGCCCTCCAGGGAATTCACCCCTCCACTTT
CASSPPGNSPLHF
>TRBJ1-1|TRBV28|NA|NA
TGTGCCAGCATCCCCCGACCGGTATGGGGGGATGAAGCTTTCTTT
CASIPRPVWGDEAFF
>TRBJ1-2|TRBV13|TRBD1|NA
TGTGCCAGCAGCCTGGACAGGTCTCACTATGGCTACACCTTC
CASSLDRSHYGYTF
>TRBJ2-3|TRBV4-1|NA|NA
TGCGCCAGCAGCCAAGGGGGTTCAGATACGCAGTATTTT
CASSQGGSDTQYF
>TRBJ2-7|TRBV4-3|NA|NA
TGCGCCAGCAGCCATGGTCAGGGAATAAACGAGCAGTACTTC
CASSHGQGINEQYF
>TRBJ2-3|TRBV5-6|TRBD2|NA
TGTGCCAGCAGCTTCTCCCCCTGGACTCGAGCGGGGGTCACAGATACGCAGTATTTT
CASSFSPWTRAGVTDTQYF
>TRBJ1-2|TRBV11-2|NA|NA
TGTGCCAGCAGCGCGGGGGTCCTCTATGGCTACACCTTC
CASSAGVLYGYTF
>TRBJ1-4|TRBV29-1|NA|NA
TGCAGCGTCGGACACTCAACTAATGAAAAACTGTTTTTT
CSVGHSTNEKLFF
>TRBJ2-5|TRBV27|NA|NA
TGTGCCAGCAGTTCCCAAGAGACCCAGTACTTC
CASSSQETQYF
>TRBJ1-2|TRBV5-1|NA|NA
TGCGCCAGCAGGGGAGAAGAAGCTAACTATGGCTACACCTTC
CASRGEEANYGYTF
>TRBJ1-4|TRBV9|NA|NA
TGTGCCAGCAGCGTAGCGGGGGAATGGAGCGAAAAACTGTTTTTT
CASSVAGEWSEKLFF
>TRBJ2-7|TRBV2|NA|NA
TGTGCCAGCGCCATCATCCGGGACGGAGACAACGAGCAGTACTTC
CASAIIRDGDNEQYF
>TRBJ2-7|TRBV18|NA|NA
TGTGCCAGCTCACAAGGGGACTACGAGCAGTACTTC
CASSQGDYEQYF
>TRBJ1-2|TRBV6-9|NA|NA
TGTGCCAGCAGTTGGCCGCAAATGGGATATGGCTACACCTTC
CASSWPQMGYGYTF
>TRBJ2-3|TRBV30|NA|NA
TGTGCCTGGTCACGAGGCAGCCCGAGCACAGATACGCAGTATTTT
CAWSRGSPSTDTQYF
>TRBJ2-4|TRBV4-1|NA|once
TGCGCCAGCAGCCAAGATGAGGAGGGCGGAAACATTCAGTACTTC
CASSQDEEGGNIQYF